These 4 T cell receptor beta chains originate from one sample sequenced in a study of graft-versus-host responses after intestinal transplantation. The data were produced by immunoSEQ multiplex PCR, yet TCRdb's version contains in-frame clones alone and is incomplete. This repertoire shows 37,000 or so clones, more than 80% found once; its top ten account for about 2.5%. Material: PBMCs, obtained around 320 days after intestinal transplant. These receptors originate from a human patient who received an intestinal transplant, so some T cells may come from the graft donor.

This clone showed up just once. The chain couples TRBV4-1 to TRBJ1-4; possible D gene TRBD1, 5 bases. With 4 bases removed from V and 11 bases from J, the gap between germline ends came to 23 bases. The germline gives CDR1 MGHRA, CDR2 YSYEKL. The CDR3 runs 16 residues. CDR3 DNA: TGCGCCAGCAGCCCGTTCCCCCGGGACCGCTTTGGCAAACTGTTTTTT. Translating gives CASSPFPRDRFGKLFF.

In DNA form, the CDR3 reads TGCGCCAGCAGCCGCTTGGGACTAGCGGGCGGAGATACGCAGTATTTT. Protein: CASSRLGLAGGDTQYF. V and J are TRBV5-1 and TRBJ2-3; 12 nucleotides agree with TRBD2. The CDR3 has 16 residues. In germline, CDR1 is SGHRS, CDR2 YFSETQ. Trimming took 4 bases from V and 5 from J; bases not matched to a gene: 8.

The V call is TRBV25-1, the J call TRBJ1-5; no clear D. V shed 3 bases and J shed 3 bases, with 3 bases lying between them. There are 12 residues in the CDR3. Germline V lookup: CDR1 MGHDK, CDR2 SYGVNS. The CDR3 sequence is CASSDTNQPQHF. In DNA, the CDR3 is TGTGCCAGCAGTGACACCAATCAGCCCCAGCATTTT. The full variable domain, rest sourced from reference TRBV25-1 and TRBJ1-5, is EADIYQTPRYLVIGTGKKITLECSQTMGHDKMYWYQQDPGMELHLIHYSYGVNSTEKGDLSSESTVSRIRTEHFPLTLESARPSHTSQYLCASSDTNQPQHFGDGTRLSIL.

This chain uses TRBV6-1 with TRBJ1-4; 7 positions agree with TRBD1. The CDR3 contains 15 residues. Per the germline V gene, CDR1 is MNHNS and CDR2 is SASEGT. V lost 4 bases and J lost 8; bases outside the gene matches: 10. In nucleotides, the CDR3 is TGTGCCAGCAGTGTTACACAGGGGAGAGACGAAAAACTGTTTTTT. As protein: CASSVTQGRDEKLFF.